The clone carrying this T cell receptor (beta chain) was observed many times. What it binds is not known. Researchers took RNA transcripts and amplified TCR beta CDR3 regions from them. The workflow started with a first-round RT-PCR run with HTBI primers and then moved on to a second-round multiplex PCR. Each CDR3 protein gets one entry after TCRdb re-called the multiplex PCR reads with MiXCR. The table lists around 660,000 distinct CDR3 sequences, roughly two fifths of them singletons, with more than 3% in the top ten. These data are taken from a study of Graves' ophthalmopathy and Graves' hyperthyroidism. The CDR3 sequence is 16 residues long. Trimming cost V 2 bases and J 2 bases; bases outside gene matches: 7. Germline V CDR1 and CDR2: SNHLY, FYNNEI. Findings of the study overall: Between ophthalmopathy and stable hyperthyroidism, a 13-signature model drew a separation with approximately 90% sensitivity and roughly 80% specificity.

Sample: peripheral blood. The receptor was isolated from an adult man with Graves' ophthalmopathy. The V gene is TRBV2, the J gene TRBJ2-7, with TRBD2 matching over 9 bases. The CDR3 coding sequence is TGTGCCAGCAGTGAACAAGGTAGCGGGAGTACCTACGAGCAGTACTTC. It is translated as CASSEQGSGSTYEQYF.